The 22 T cell receptor beta chains in this list originate from one sample, sequenced in a study of cytomegalovirus exposure and HLA in healthy donors. Primers included in the PCR were 60 Vbeta and 13 Jbeta primers. Clones were read by immunoSEQ multiplex PCR, and TCRdb kept only the in-frame ones, dropping some. The profile shows 90,000 to 140,000 clones, over 70% of them singletons. The material sequenced was PBMCs. These TCRs come from a woman in her 40s in good health and CMV-seropositive.

The chain uses TRBV7-9 and TRBJ2-7; maybe TRBD1 (6 bases). Germline V gene lookup returns CDR1 SEHNR and CDR2 FQNEAQ (reference sequence). The CDR3 is 14 amino acids. V was trimmed by 5 bases and J by 4 bases, leaving 15 bases between them. The CDR3 reads CASSPWTESYEQYF. The CDR3 bases are TGTGCCAGCAGCCCCTGGACAGAAAGTTACGAGCAGTACTTC.

V gene TRBV6-1 combines with J gene TRBJ2-7, with 8 bases that match TRBD2. This CDR3 spans 15 amino acids. With 6 bases clipped from V and 5 bases from J, the junction kept 12 bases outside the gene matches. CDR1 is MNHNS, CDR2 SASEGT, per germline. The DNA of the CDR3 is TGTGCCAGCAGCCCGATGGGGATTAGCGGGGACGAGCAGTACTTC. It codes for CASSPMGISGDEQYF.

The chain's CDR3 is CASSYRDRGGYTF. Here the CDR3 DNA reads TGTGCCAGCAGCTACAGGGATAGGGGTGGCTACACCTTC. The chain is built from TRBV27 and TRBJ1-2, with TRBD1 as a possible D gene (6 bases). Trimming removed 6 bases from V and 7 bases from J, with 15 bases in between. Germline CDR1 is MNHEY and CDR2 is SMNVEV (reference sequence). The CDR3 covers 13 residues.

For the CDR3, the DNA is TGTGCCAGCAGCCCATTTAAATACAGGGCGAACACTGAAGCTTTCTTT. This sequence encodes CASSPFKYRANTEAFF. This chain connects TRBV14 to TRBJ1-1, with D perhaps TRBD1 (6 bases). Trimming removed 4 bases from V and 1 base from J, with 16 bases in between. The CDR3 sequence is 16 residues long. In germline, CDR1 is SGHDN, CDR2 FVKESK.

This CDR3 reads CASSLRTSGYNEQFF. CDR3 sequence (DNA): TGTGCCAGCAGCCTCCGGACTAGCGGGTACAATGAGCAGTTCTTC. The chain carries TRBV7-2 and TRBJ2-1; 11 nucleotides line up with TRBD2. With V trimmed by 5 bases and J by 4 bases, 4 bases remained unmatched. This CDR3 has 15 residues. Looked up from germline, CDR1 is SGHTA and CDR2 is FQGNSA.

This rearrangement joins TRBV29-1 to TRBJ2-3; 9 nucleotides line up with TRBD2. The CDR3 is made up of 14 amino acids. Trimming at V came to 7 bases and at J to 4 bases, leaving 9 bases not matched to a gene. From germline, CDR1 is SQVTM and CDR2 ANQGSEA. The CDR3 DNA reads as TGCAGCGCTTTAGCGGGAGTTCTACCAGATACGCAGTATTTT. Its protein product is CSALAGVLPDTQYF.

This clone was seen a handful of times. V and J are TRBV4-2 and TRBJ2-7; 8 bases map to TRBD1. V lost 1 base to trimming and J lost 4 bases; unmatched junction nucleotides: 12. CDR1 is LGHNA and CDR2 is YNFKEQ in the germline V gene. The CDR3 runs 17 residues. In DNA form, the CDR3 reads TGTGCCAGCAGCCAAGCGACGGGGAGGACAGGGATTTACGAGCAGTACTTC. Translating gives CASSQATGRTGIYEQYF.

The chain carries TRBV4-1 and TRBJ1-5; 11 positions match TRBD1. V gave up 4 bases and J gave up 2 bases; unmatched junction bases: 16. Germline CDR1 MGHRA, CDR2 YSYEKL. The CDR3 has 20 residues. In nucleotides, the CDR3 is TGCGCCAGCAGCCGAGAAGTGGGACAGGGGGTTCGCAATGGCAATCAGCCCCAGCATTTT. It translates to CASSREVGQGVRNGNQPQHF.

The rearrangement joins TRBV28 to TRBJ2-3; D might be TRBD1 (6 bases). This CDR3 contains 14 residues. The V end lost 7 bases, the J end lost 6 bases, and 17 bases lay between the germline ends. Germline V gene lookup returns CDR1 MDHEN and CDR2 SYDVKM. DNA for the CDR3: TGTGCCAGCAATCCGTGGGGGCGGTCGGATACGCAGTATTTT. As protein: CASNPWGRSDTQYF.

V usage is TRBV11-3 and J usage is TRBJ2-1, with a weak D call TRBD2 (5 bases). Trimming took 8 bases from V and 6 from J, leaving 11 bases between them. Germline V gives CDR1 SGHNT, CDR2 YENEEA. The CDR3 extends over 12 amino acids. The CDR3 here is CASRGRSNEQFF. CDR3 DNA sequence: TGTGCCAGCCGGGGTCGGTCCAATGAGCAGTTCTTC.

This clone was counted a single time. The chain recombines TRBV7-8 with TRBJ1-2; TRBD1 might be the D (5 bases). V shed 5 bases and J shed 3 bases, with 7 bases lying between them. The germline V gene has CDR1 SGHVS and CDR2 FQNEAQ. The CDR3 loop spans 12 amino acids. CDR3 coding DNA: TGTGCCAGCAGCACAGGATACTATGGCTACACCTTC. Protein sequence: CASSTGYYGYTF.

This clone was counted a single time. The chain couples TRBV5-6 to TRBJ2-1; D is unclear. The V and J ends lost 0 bases and 9 bases respectively, with 10 bases between them. The CDR3 loop spans 13 amino acids. Germline loops: CDR1 SGHDT, CDR2 YYEEEE. The CDR3 DNA follows: TGTGCCAGCAGCTTGGAAGTACATTCTGAGCAGTTCTTC. Translating it yields CASSLEVHSEQFF.

The genes are TRBV5-1 and TRBJ1-1, with TRBD1 matching 8 bases. The CDR3 has 14 residues. Trimming took 3 bases from V and 2 from J; bases not matched to a gene: 3. The germline V gene has CDR1 SGHRS and CDR2 YFSETQ. Here the CDR3 DNA reads TGCGCCAGCAGCTGGGGACAGGCAAACACTGAAGCTTTCTTT. Its translation is CASSWGQANTEAFF.

The chain joins TRBV4-1 to TRBJ2-5; D may be TRBD1 (6 bases). Germline loops: CDR1 MGHRA, CDR2 YSYEKL. Trimming left V 3 bases short and J 1 base short, with 9 bases between. This CDR3 has 14 residues. The CDR3 nucleotides are TGCGCCAGCAGCCACTCGGACAGCCAAGAGACCCAGTACTTC. It encodes CASSHSDSQETQYF.

The chain combines TRBV27 with TRBJ2-1, with D perhaps matching TRBD2 (7 bases). Germline values: CDR1 MNHEY, CDR2 SMNVEV (reference sequence). Trimming removed 5 bases from V and 4 bases from J, with 15 bases in between. The CDR3 has 15 residues. The CDR3 loop is CASSPGASGYNEQFF. The CDR3 region has the DNA TGTGCCAGCAGTCCAGGGGCTAGCGGTTACAATGAGCAGTTCTTC.

The chain links TRBV18 to TRBJ2-1, with 13 nucleotides matching TRBD2. J lost 3 bases, V lost 0 bases, and 5 bases had no gene match. The V gene's germline CDR1 is KGHSH and CDR2 LQKENI. The CDR3 runs 18 residues. The CDR3 DNA reads as TGTGCCAGCTCACCACCGGGACTAGCGGGGAAGCTCTACAATGAGCAGTTCTTC. The encoded protein is CASSPPGLAGKLYNEQFF.

The CDR3 region has the DNA TGTGCCAGTAGGATCGGGACAGGGGGCGCGGGTCAGCCCCAGCATTTT. Residues: CASRIGTGGAGQPQHF. The rearrangement joins TRBV19 to TRBJ1-5; 12 nucleotides line up with TRBD1. Germline trimming cut 6 bases from V and 6 bases from J; bases unmatched to any gene: 9. The CDR3 loop spans 16 amino acids. Per the germline V gene, CDR1 is LNHDA and CDR2 is SQIVND (reference sequence).

The V and J genes are TRBV19 and TRBJ2-1; TRBD1 matches at 9 bases. Germline loops: CDR1 LNHDA, CDR2 SQIVND (reference sequence). The length of the CDR3 is 12 residues. Trimming at V came to 10 bases and at J to 10 bases, leaving 8 bases not matched to a gene. The CDR3 here is CATRQGGEEQFF. DNA of the CDR3: TGTGCCACTAGACAGGGGGGAGAGGAGCAGTTCTTC.

This chain connects TRBV7-2 to TRBJ1-5; D perhaps matches TRBD1 (5 bases). The V and J ends lost 5 bases and 0 bases respectively, with 14 bases between them. CDR1 is SGHTA and CDR2 is FQGNSA in the germline V gene. This CDR3 region has 16 residues. As DNA, the CDR3 is TGTGCCAGCAGCCCCGGGGGGTATTATAGCAATCAGCCCCAGCATTTT. Its translation is CASSPGGYYSNQPQHF.

The J gene is TRBJ1-1, the V gene TRBV18, with D maybe TRBD1 (6 bases). The CDR3 spans 16 residues. Trimming took 2 bases from V and 7 from J, leaving 20 bases between them. Germline loops: CDR1 KGHSH, CDR2 LQKENI. As DNA, the CDR3 is TGTGCCAGCTCACCAGGAAGTTCACAGGGTTCAGTTGAAGCTTTCTTT. It codes for CASSPGSSQGSVEAFF.

The rearrangement joins TRBV2 to TRBJ1-2, with D unclear. CDR3 length: 14 amino acids. V lost 1 base to trimming and J lost 2 bases, with 8 bases between them. The germline CDR1 and CDR2 sequences are SNHLY and FYNNEI. CDR3 sequence (DNA): TGTGCCAGCAGTGAAGTTGGCAGGAACTATGGCTACACCTTC. Residues: CASSEVGRNYGYTF.

The chain is built from TRBV7-7 and TRBJ2-7; the match to TRBD2 covers 7 bases. CDR3 size: 14 residues. Germline loops: CDR1 SSHAT, CDR2 FNYEAQ (reference sequence). The V segment lost 0 bases and the J segment 3 bases; nucleotides outside the gene matches: 2. CDR3 coding DNA: TGTGCCAGCAGCTTAGCAGCGGGAAGCTACGAGCAGTACTTC. Translation gives CASSLAAGSYEQYF.